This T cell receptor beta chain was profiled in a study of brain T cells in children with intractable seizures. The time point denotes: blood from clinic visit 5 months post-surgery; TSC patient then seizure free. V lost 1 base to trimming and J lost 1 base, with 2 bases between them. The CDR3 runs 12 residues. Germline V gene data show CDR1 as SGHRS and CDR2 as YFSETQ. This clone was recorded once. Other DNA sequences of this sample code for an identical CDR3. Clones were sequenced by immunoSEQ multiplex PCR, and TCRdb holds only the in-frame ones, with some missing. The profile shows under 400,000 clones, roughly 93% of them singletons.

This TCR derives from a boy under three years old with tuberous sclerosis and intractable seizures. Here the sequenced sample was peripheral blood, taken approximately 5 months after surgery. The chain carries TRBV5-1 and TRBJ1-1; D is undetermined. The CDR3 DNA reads TGCGCCAGCAGCTTGCAGAACACTGAAGCTTTCTTT. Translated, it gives CASSLQNTEAFF.